One sample yielded the 9 T cell receptor beta chains listed below, sequenced in a study of blood T cell repertoires in COVID-19. Data came from immunoSEQ multiplex PCR; TCRdb stores just in-frame clones and leaves some out. The sample has approximately 140,000 clones; about 70% are singletons. The sample was peripheral blood. The receptors originated from a man of 80 years or more with acute or convalescent COVID-19.

CDR3 sequence reads: CASSSQTVPNEKLFF. Written as DNA, the CDR3 is TGTGCCAGCAGCAGCCAGACAGTCCCTAATGAAAAACTGTTTTTT. The J gene is TRBJ1-4, the V gene TRBV9, with TRBD1 as a possible D gene (5 bases). The CDR3 consists of 15 residues. Germline lookup yields CDR1 SGDLS and CDR2 YYNGEE. Trimming removed 4 bases at V and 3 bases at J, with 13 bases between.

This chain connects TRBV2 to TRBJ2-7; 9 nucleotides agree with TRBD1. Germline trimming cut 8 bases from V and 2 bases from J; bases unmatched to any gene: 4. CDR3 size: 13 residues. CDR1 SNHLY and CDR2 FYNNEI come from the germline V gene. The CDR3: CASVRDRAYEQYF. The DNA of the CDR3 is TGTGCCAGCGTCCGGGACAGGGCCTACGAGCAGTACTTC.

V usage is TRBV19 and J usage is TRBJ1-2; D might be TRBD1 (5 bases). The germline V gene encodes CDR1 LNHDA and CDR2 SQIVND (reference sequence). This CDR3 comprises 15 residues. The V gene lost 6 bases and the J gene lost 4 bases, with 18 bases spanning the gap. DNA for the CDR3: TGTGCCAGTAGCCCACCCCAGGGCGTCTTCTATGGCTACACCTTC. Protein: CASSPPQGVFYGYTF.

The V gene is TRBV7-2, the J gene TRBJ2-2; weak D call: TRBD1 (5 bases). Trimming left V 2 bases short and J 4 bases short, with 11 bases between. Germline lookup yields CDR1 SGHTA and CDR2 FQGNSA. This CDR3 is 15 amino acids long. CDR3 in amino acids: CASSLRQFLTGELFF. The CDR3 coding sequence is TGTGCCAGCAGCTTACGACAGTTTCTCACCGGGGAGCTGTTTTTT.

This clone appeared many times. The chain links TRBV5-4 to TRBJ2-1; perhaps TRBD2 as D (6 bases). Germline CDR1 SGHNT, CDR2 YYREEE (reference sequence). This CDR3 comprises 15 residues. With 5 bases removed from V and 7 bases from J, the gap between germline ends came to 19 bases. The DNA of the CDR3 is TGTGCCAGCAGTCCTAGCGACGGGGCAGGAAATGAGCAGTTCTTC. This sequence encodes CASSPSDGAGNEQFF.

This CDR3 reads CAKQGPANTGELFF. The CDR3 DNA reads as TGTGCCAAACAGGGACCGGCGAACACCGGGGAGCTGTTTTTT. The rearrangement uses TRBV2 and TRBJ2-2, with D perhaps matching TRBD1 (6 bases). The CDR3 is made up of 14 amino acids. The V gene's germline CDR1 is SNHLY and CDR2 FYNNEI. Between the trimmed V and J ends, which lost 10 bases and 0 bases, there was a span of 12 bases.

Concerning this clone itself: One end of the junction varies from germline; a read error may be responsible. This sequence joins TRBV7-6 and TRBJ2-1; 13 positions agree with TRBD2. The CDR3 extends over 16 amino acids. Germline V CDR1 and CDR2: SGHVS, FNYEAQ. In DNA, the CDR3 is TGTGCCAGCAGCCCCCTGACTAGCGGGGGGTACAATGAGCGGTTCTTC. This encodes CASSPLTSGGYNERFF.

The gene calls are TRBV10-1 and TRBJ2-4; D gene ambiguous. Trimming pared 4 bases from V and 4 bases from J, leaving 8 bases between. The CDR3 runs 13 residues. Germline V gene data show CDR1 as WNHNN and CDR2 as SYGVQD (reference sequence). The CDR3 DNA sequence: TGCGCCAGCAGTGCCACAACGAAAAACATTCAGTACTTC. Translation gives CASSATTKNIQYF.

The rearrangement joins TRBV2 to TRBJ2-3; 8 bases agree with TRBD2. V shed 1 base, J shed 2 bases, and the junction held 5 bases outside the gene matches. The germline V gene encodes CDR1 SNHLY and CDR2 FYNNEI. This CDR3 comprises 16 residues. The CDR3 DNA follows: TGTGCCAGCAGTGAAGGGGCTAGCGGGCTCACAGATACGCAGTATTTT. It specifies CASSEGASGLTDTQYF. The full variable domain, in which reference TRBV2 and TRBJ2-3 provide the parts outside the CDR3, is EPEVTQTPSHQVTQMGQEVILRCVPISNHLYFYWYRQILGQKVEFLVSFYNNEISEKSEIFDDQFSVERPDGSNFTLKIRSTKLEDSAMYFCASSEGASGLTDTQYFGPGTRLTVL.